Described below is a single T cell receptor (beta chain) sequence and its context. As yet, its antigen is unknown. Sample time point: cycle 4 day 1 (C4D1), after 6 weeks of nivolumab. All patients relapsed after autologous stem cell transplantation, and brentuximab vedotin exposure varied. Complete response, partial response or progressive disease constituted the best response categories observed. These data are taken from a study of PD-1 blockade in classical Hodgkin lymphoma. Per the germline V gene, CDR1 is SGHRS and CDR2 is YFSETQ. After removal of 7 bases from V and 6 bases from J, the junction contained 13 bases not matched to a gene. This CDR3 has 17 residues. Study-level results: By C4D1, CD4+ diversity increased significantly, especially in complete responders.

Sequencing used immunoSEQ multiplex PCR; TCRdb keeps in-frame clones, though not all of them. Of about 64,000 clones listed, under 95% were seen once; the top ten hold 10%. The gene calls are TRBV5-1 and TRBJ2-3, with 14 bases lining up with TRBD2. The receptor comes from a human donor with classical Hodgkin lymphoma. Material: peripheral blood mononuclear cells (PBMCs), obtained before the fourth cycle of nivolumab. The CDR3 loop reads CASLGTSGGKSLDTQYF. As DNA, the CDR3 is TGCGCCAGCCTAGGGACTAGCGGGGGCAAGAGTCTGGATACGCAGTATTTT.